The source of this TCR beta chain is a study of blood T cell repertoires in COVID-19. Germline CDR1 and CDR2: SEHNR and FQNEAQ (reference sequence). This CDR3 comprises 13 residues. Trimming cost V 1 base and J 2 bases, with 6 bases left between them. TCRdb keeps only in-frame clones here, not all; method: immunoSEQ multiplex PCR. The sample has more than 95,000 clones; about 74% are singletons. This sequence originates from a man in his 60s with acute or convalescent COVID-19. V gene TRBV7-9 combines with J gene TRBJ2-7; D gene ambiguous. The sample comprised peripheral blood. Here the CDR3 DNA reads TGTGCCAGCAGCTTAGGCGGTCCCTACGAGCAGTACTTC. The encoded protein is CASSLGGPYEQYF.